The 25 T cell receptor beta chains given below trace back to one sample, sequenced in a study of blood T cell repertoires in COVID-19. The assay was immunoSEQ multiplex PCR, and TCRdb's table has in-frame clones only and misses some. The sample shows some 290,000 clones, just under 90% of them seen only once. Sequenced material: PBMCs or T cells enriched from blood (not recorded which). These TCRs come from a woman in her 30s who had recovered from COVID-19.

CDR3 nucleotides: TGTGCCAGCAGCTCGGACTCAACCTACGAGCAGTACTTC. Amino acid sequence: CASSSDSTYEQYF. The rearrangement joins TRBV13 to TRBJ2-7; a weak D match, TRBD2 (5 bases). Germline assignment: CDR1 PRHDT and CDR2 FYEKMQ (reference sequence). The CDR3 consists of 13 residues. V was cut by 4 bases and J by 2 bases, with 9 bases left in between.

The chain uses TRBV4-3 and TRBJ2-7; 7 bases align to TRBD1. Germline V gives CDR1 LGHNA, CDR2 YSLEER. CDR3 length equals 14 residues. Trimming took 3 bases from V and 3 from J; bases not matched to a gene: 5. CDR3 DNA: TGCGCCAGCAGCCATCGCCGGGACAGCTACGAGCAGTACTTC. Encoded protein: CASSHRRDSYEQYF.

The J gene is TRBJ2-3, the V gene TRBV9; 16 positions agree with TRBD2. Trimming cost V 2 bases and J 5 bases; bases outside gene matches: 2. CDR1 SGDLS and CDR2 YYNGEE come from the germline V gene. There are 16 residues in the CDR3. CDR3 sequence: CASSVGLAGGKDTQYF. The CDR3 DNA follows: TGTGCCAGCAGCGTGGGACTAGCGGGAGGGAAAGATACGCAGTATTTT.

The chain uses TRBV5-1 and TRBJ2-6; 8 bases agree with TRBD1. This CDR3 has 17 amino acids. V shed 4 bases, J shed 4 bases, and the junction held 10 bases outside the gene matches. CDR1 is SGHRS and CDR2 is YFSETQ in the germline V gene. The CDR3 sequence is CASSAGQGLRGANVLTF. CDR3 DNA sequence: TGCGCCAGCAGCGCCGGACAGGGCCTTAGGGGGGCCAACGTCCTGACTTTC.

This chain uses TRBV3-1 (or the pseudogene TRBV3-2) with TRBJ2-3; 8 positions agree with TRBD2. Trimming removed 6 bases from V and 6 bases from J; junction bases left unmatched: 14. This CDR3 has 16 amino acids. Germline V gene sequence: CDR1 LGHDT, CDR2 YNNKEL (reference sequence). As DNA, the CDR3 is TGTGCCAGCAGTGAAGGTGGTAGCGGGGCTTGGGATACGCAGTATTTT. Translated: CASSEGGSGAWDTQYF.

A word on this clone: The same CDR3 can be traced to other DNA sequences in this sample. The chain has TRBV5-6 and TRBJ1-5; weak D call: TRBD1 (6 bases). CDR1 SGHDT and CDR2 YYEEEE come from the germline V gene. Trimming removed 0 bases at V and 6 bases at J, with 10 bases between. The CDR3 consists of 14 residues. DNA for the CDR3: TGTGCCAGCAGCTTGGGCACAGGGCCTCAGCCCCAGCATTTT. Residues: CASSLGTGPQPQHF.

V is TRBV3-1 (or the pseudogene TRBV3-2) and J is TRBJ2-2, with D maybe TRBD2 (7 bases). V lost 4 bases, J lost 2 bases, and 14 bases lay in between. Germline CDR1 is LGHDT and CDR2 is YNNKEL (reference sequence). The CDR3 length is 16 residues. The CDR3 coding sequence is TGTGCCAGCAGCCCAAGAGGGGGGGGAAACACCGGGGAGCTGTTTTTT. Translating gives CASSPRGGGNTGELFF.

The genes are TRBV24-1 and TRBJ2-7; 11 positions agree with TRBD2. Germline-derived CDR1 and CDR2 are KGHDR and SFDVKD. The CDR3 is 16 residues long. The trim removed 2 bases at V and 2 bases at J, leaving 4 bases unmatched. The CDR3 DNA follows: TGTGCCACCAGTGATTGGACTAGCGGGTTTCCCTACGAGCAGTACTTC. It codes for CATSDWTSGFPYEQYF.

The chain carries TRBV19 and TRBJ1-1; D gene uncertain. The ends were cut back, 1 base at V and 6 bases at J, with 18 bases in the middle. CDR3 length: 16 residues. The germline gives CDR1 LNHDA, CDR2 SQIVND (reference sequence). The CDR3 loop is CASSIGPSGLRAEAFF. In nucleotides, the CDR3 is TGTGCCAGTAGTATAGGCCCCAGCGGGTTGAGGGCTGAAGCTTTCTTT.

The chain recombines TRBV6-4 with TRBJ2-1; 10 nucleotides align to TRBD1. V lost 8 bases, J lost 1 base, and 2 bases stayed unmatched. The CDR3 consists of 14 residues. CDR1 MRHNA and CDR2 SNTAGT come from the germline V gene. The CDR3 spells CASDRGPSYNEQFF. The CDR3 DNA follows: TGTGCCAGCGACAGGGGGCCGTCCTACAATGAGCAGTTCTTC.

The CDR3 nucleotides read TGTGCCAGAAATCGGGCTAGCGGGAGGCACACCGGGGAGCTGTTTTTT. Translation: CARNRASGRHTGELFF. The chain joins TRBV19 to TRBJ2-2; 11 positions match TRBD2. CDR3 size: 16 residues. Unmatched junction bases numbered 9, after V lost 9 bases and J lost 3 bases. In germline, CDR1 is LNHDA, CDR2 SQIVND (reference sequence).

A few counts support this clone. The gene calls are TRBV11-2 and TRBJ2-1; tentatively, D is TRBD1 (7 bases). V was pared by 5 bases and J by 3 bases, with 23 bases between. The CDR3 runs 18 residues. The germline CDR1 and CDR2 sequences are SGHAT and FQNNGV. DNA of the CDR3: TGTGCCAGCAGCGGGCCACACCAGGGGGGCAGGGACTACAATGAGCAGTTCTTC. Its translation is CASSGPHQGGRDYNEQFF.

The chain has TRBV10-3 and TRBJ1-1, with a possible D match to TRBD1 (5 bases). Germline loops: CDR1 ENHRY, CDR2 SYGVKD. CDR3 length equals 15 residues. The V end was cut by 4 bases, the J end by 5 bases, with 17 bases between. CDR3 nucleotides: TGTGCCATCAGTGGGCAGGGCCCCGTGGCGACTGAAGCTTTCTTT. Protein product: CAISGQGPVATEAFF.

V is TRBV25-1 and J is TRBJ2-3, with no clear D. The V end lost 4 bases, the J end lost 3 bases, and 8 bases lay between the germline ends. Germline CDR1 is MGHDK and CDR2 is SYGVNS. The CDR3 totals 13 residues. DNA for the CDR3: TGTGCCAGCAGTGGAAGCTGGACAGATACGCAGTATTTT. Its protein is CASSGSWTDTQYF.

This rearrangement joins TRBV4-1 to TRBJ2-1; 15 positions agree with TRBD2. V lost 6 bases and J lost 0; bases outside the gene matches: 12. CDR1 is MGHRA, CDR2 YSYEKL, per germline. The CDR3 sequence is 20 residues long. The CDR3, as DNA: TGCGCCAGCAGTCAGTTCGGACTAGCGGGAGGGCCCGGCTCCTACAATGAGCAGTTCTTC. Amino acid sequence: CASSQFGLAGGPGSYNEQFF.

The gene calls are TRBV30 and TRBJ2-7; 8 nucleotides line up with TRBD2. From germline, CDR1 is GTSNPN and CDR2 SVGIG (reference sequence). After removal of 0 bases from V and 2 bases from J, the junction contained 3 bases not matched to a gene. This CDR3 comprises 14 residues. CDR3 DNA sequence: TGTGCCTGGAGTGTCGGGGGGGGACCCTACGAGCAGTACTTC. Encoded protein: CAWSVGGGPYEQYF.

Details on this clone: The germline gene is not matched at one end of the junction; a read error may be the cause. This chain uses TRBV7-7 with TRBJ2-5; D gene unclear. Germline lookup yields CDR1 SSHAT and CDR2 FNYEAQ (reference sequence). The CDR3 runs to 14 residues. CDR3 loop: CASSLDWYQETQYF. DNA for the CDR3: TGTGCTAGCAGCTTAGACTGGTACCAAGAGACCCAGTACTTC.

A few counts support this clone. The chain uses TRBV6-6 and TRBJ1-5; a weak D match, TRBD1 (5 bases). The V end was cut by 0 bases, the J end by 7 bases, with 7 bases between. The CDR3 consists of 13 residues. Germline CDR1 reads MNHNY; CDR2 reads SVGAGI (reference sequence). CDR3 sequence: CASSYSREQPQHF. Written as DNA, the CDR3 is TGTGCCAGCAGTTACTCCAGGGAACAGCCCCAGCATTTT.

V usage is TRBV6-5 and J usage is TRBJ1-1; D remains ambiguous. CDR1 is MNHEY and CDR2 is SVGAGI in the germline V gene. The V end lost 1 base, the J end lost 2 bases, and 5 bases lay between the germline ends. This CDR3 has 13 residues. The DNA of the CDR3 is TGTGCCAGCAGTTACTACTTCAACACTGAAGCTTTCTTT. Translating gives CASSYYFNTEAFF.

In the case of this clone: No DNA is shown, since the ends of the CDR3 on it are uncertain; the CDR3 is the one TCRdb lists. V gene TRBV27 combines with J gene TRBJ1-4. The CDR3 length equals 14 residues, ends included. Germline-derived CDR1 and CDR2 are MNHEY and SMNVEV (reference sequence). The CDR3 loop is CASSTSGEGEKLFF.

This clone was observed once. The rearrangement joins TRBV5-4 to TRBJ1-2; 9 bases map to TRBD1. Trimming took 4 bases from V and 7 from J; bases not matched to a gene: 11. Germline V gene sequence: CDR1 SGHNT, CDR2 YYREEE (reference sequence). The CDR3 runs 15 residues. The CDR3 DNA reads TGTGCCAGCAGCCTTGGGACAGGGAGGTCGGGTGGCTACACCTTC. Translated, it gives CASSLGTGRSGGYTF.

The count of this clone is one. J is TRBJ2-5 and V is TRBV5-1; 9 positions match TRBD1. The CDR3 is 15 residues long. V dropped 2 bases and J dropped 5; count of bases not matched to a gene: 7. Germline-derived CDR1 and CDR2 are SGHRS and YFSETQ. The CDR3 sequence is CASSFGQGTGETQYF. The CDR3 nucleotides read TGCGCCAGCAGCTTTGGACAGGGGACCGGGGAGACCCAGTACTTC.

The chain links TRBV4-1 to TRBJ1-4; perhaps TRBD1 as D (5 bases). Trimming removed 5 bases at V and 5 bases at J, with 15 bases between. This CDR3 comprises 15 residues. In germline, CDR1 is MGHRA, CDR2 YSYEKL. CDR3 loop: CASSAPGGGNEKLFF. In DNA form, the CDR3 reads TGCGCCAGCAGCGCCCCCGGGGGAGGGAATGAAAAACTGTTTTTT.

V usage is TRBV16 and J usage is TRBJ1-4; D perhaps matches TRBD1 (5 bases). Germline lookup yields CDR1 KGHSY and CDR2 FQNENV. The CDR3 has 16 amino acids. V dropped 4 bases and J dropped 4 bases, with 16 bases sitting between them. For the CDR3, the DNA is TGTGCCAGCAGCCCGCAGTCGGGGGTGGGTAATGAAAAACTGTTTTTT. It specifies CASSPQSGVGNEKLFF.

This chain joins TRBV28 and TRBJ1-6; D gene uncertain. V shed 7 bases and J shed 0 bases, with 13 bases lying between them. Germline V lookup: CDR1 MDHEN, CDR2 SYDVKM. CDR3 length equals 16 residues. CDR3: CASTTTWSSYNSPLHF. The CDR3 DNA is TGTGCCAGCACCACTACCTGGAGCTCCTATAATTCACCCCTCCACTTT.